One TCR beta chain is described in this entry. The data were obtained in a study of technical replicates of blood from four donors. Profiled with immunoSEQ multiplex PCR; TCRdb holds only in-frame clones, not every one. This table holds around 83,000 clones, about 91% found once. Germline V lookup: CDR1 SNHLY, CDR2 FYNNEI. The V end was cut by 4 bases, the J end by 1 base, with 10 bases between. The CDR3 length is 15 residues. Sample: T cells isolated from PBMCs. The chain has TRBV2 and TRBJ2-2; possibly TRBD1 for D (5 bases). The source is a human donor in good health. Some clones in this sample may be carry-over from other donors' samples. As DNA, the CDR3 is TGTGCCAGCAGTGCTGGGGCCGTGAACACCGGGGAGCTGTTTTTT. Its translation is CASSAGAVNTGELFF.